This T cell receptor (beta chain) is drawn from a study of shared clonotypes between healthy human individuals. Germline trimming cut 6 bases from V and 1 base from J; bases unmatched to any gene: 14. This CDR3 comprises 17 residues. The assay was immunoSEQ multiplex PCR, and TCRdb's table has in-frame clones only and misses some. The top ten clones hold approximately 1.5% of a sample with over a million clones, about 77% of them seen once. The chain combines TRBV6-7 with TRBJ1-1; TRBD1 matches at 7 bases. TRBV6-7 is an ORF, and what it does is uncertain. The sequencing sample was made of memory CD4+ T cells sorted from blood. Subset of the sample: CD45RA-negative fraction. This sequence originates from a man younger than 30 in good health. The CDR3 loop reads CASSKQGYKGTNTEAFF. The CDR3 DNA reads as TGTGCCAGCAGCAAACAGGGGTATAAAGGCACGAACACTGAAGCTTTCTTT.